This entry lists 10 T cell receptor beta chains sequenced from one sample in a study of cytomegalovirus exposure and HLA in healthy donors. Researchers ran the PCR with 60 Vbeta and 13 Jbeta primers. Repertoires were generated with immunoSEQ multiplex PCR, while TCRdb's copy carries only in-frame clones and drops some. The sample yields 120,000 or so clones, roughly four fifths seen once. Sequencing input: PBMCs. These receptors originate from a middle-aged woman in good health and CMV-seronegative.

The chain recombines TRBV21-1 with TRBJ2-7; whether TRBD1, the table's D call, matches the DNA was not checked. TRBV21-1 is given as a pseudogene. The CDR3 covers 13 residues. CDR3 amino acids: CASSHRGSYEQYF. Written as DNA, the CDR3 is TGTGCCAGCAGCCACAGGGGCTCCTACGAGCAGTACTTC.

This chain joins TRBV2 and TRBJ1-5; 8 bases fit TRBD1. Germline CDR1 is SNHLY and CDR2 is FYNNEI. The CDR3 runs to 14 residues. Germline trimming cut 7 bases from V and 7 bases from J; bases unmatched to any gene: 9. The CDR3 DNA follows: TGTGCCAGCACTATTCAGGGGGCAGGGCAGCCCCAGCATTTT. This sequence encodes CASTIQGAGQPQHF. Full variable domain (rest looked up from reference TRBV2 and TRBJ1-5): EPEVTQTPSHQVTQMGQEVILRCVPISNHLYFYWYRQILGQKVEFLVSFYNNEISEKSEIFDDQFSVERPDGSNFTLKIRSTKLEDSAMYFCASTIQGAGQPQHFGDGTRLSIL.

This chain joins TRBV5-5 and TRBJ1-5; possibly TRBD1 for D (5 bases). The CDR3 length is 16 residues. V was clipped by 4 bases and J by 5 bases, with 19 bases between them. Germline-derived CDR1 and CDR2 are SGHKS and YYEKEE (reference sequence). The CDR3 spells CASSQPTGRGYQPQHF. The CDR3 coding sequence is TGTGCCAGCAGCCAACCAACAGGAAGGGGATATCAGCCCCAGCATTTT.

The rearrangement uses TRBV9 and TRBJ2-1; D is possibly TRBD2 (6 bases). CDR3 length: 12 residues. Looked up from germline, CDR1 is SGDLS and CDR2 is YYNGEE. V was clipped by 4 bases and J by 6 bases, with 8 bases between them. CDR3 DNA sequence: TGTGCCAGCAGCATGGGGGGCAATGAGCAGTTCTTC. Translating it yields CASSMGGNEQFF.

The genes are TRBV27 and TRBJ2-7; the match to TRBD2 covers 8 bases. This CDR3 has 15 residues. Germline lookup yields CDR1 MNHEY and CDR2 SMNVEV (reference sequence). Losses at the gene ends were 6 bases for V and 6 bases for J; bases not matched to a gene: 13. The CDR3 region is CASSRPGAGVREQYF. The CDR3 DNA sequence: TGTGCCAGCAGCCGCCCCGGAGCGGGAGTTCGCGAGCAGTACTTC.

The chain is built from TRBV6-1 and TRBJ1-1; D remains unclear. V gave up 5 bases and J gave up 2 bases, with 12 bases separating them. This CDR3 is 14 amino acids long. The germline CDR1 and CDR2 sequences are MNHNS and SASEGT. Here the CDR3 reads CASSPTPSNTEAFF. The CDR3 DNA reads TGTGCCAGCAGTCCCACTCCCTCCAACACTGAAGCTTTCTTT.

V and J are TRBV4-1 and TRBJ1-2, with 7 positions matching TRBD1. The CDR3 is 16 amino acids. Germline V CDR1 and CDR2: MGHRA, YSYEKL. V lost 0 bases to trimming and J lost 4 bases; unmatched junction nucleotides: 8. The CDR3 loop reads CASSQDIDRAPYGYTF. Written as DNA, the CDR3 is TGCGCCAGCAGCCAAGATATAGACAGGGCTCCCTATGGCTACACCTTC.

The sample holds one count of this clone. The chain combines TRBV5-1 with TRBJ2-6, with D possibly TRBD2 on 5 matching bases. Trimming removed 3 bases at V and 0 bases at J, with 7 bases between. The CDR3 is made up of 15 amino acids. The germline gives CDR1 SGHRS, CDR2 YFSETQ. In nucleotides, the CDR3 is TGCGCCAGCAGCTCCGCGGGCTCTGGGGCCAACGTCCTGACTTTC. Translation gives CASSSAGSGANVLTF.

The J gene is TRBJ2-7, the V gene TRBV28; no definite D call. The V and J ends lost 6 bases and 6 bases respectively, with 12 bases between them. Germline-derived CDR1 and CDR2 are MDHEN and SYDVKM. The CDR3 totals 12 residues. In DNA form, the CDR3 reads TGTGCCAGCAGCCCCCAACCGAGCGAGCAGTACTTC. This codes for CASSPQPSEQYF.

This chain uses TRBV19 with TRBJ2-3; D might be TRBD2 (5 bases). The germline V gene has CDR1 LNHDA and CDR2 SQIVND (reference sequence). V was trimmed by 7 bases and J by 6 bases, leaving 14 bases between them. The CDR3 totals 13 residues. This chain's CDR3 is CASTSRGLDTQYF. The CDR3 region has the DNA TGTGCCAGTACCTCGCGAGGGCTTGATACGCAGTATTTT.